These 12 T cell receptor beta chains were all obtained from the same sample, sequenced in a study of early T cells in non-severe SARS-CoV-2 infection. TCRdb re-called the 5' RACE reads with MiXCR, one entry per CDR3 protein. The sample has some 60,000 distinct CDR3 sequences; 6% to 8.5% are singletons. Input material: whole blood. The receptor source for this set is an adult who was a healthcare worker with PCR-confirmed SARS-CoV-2 infection or an uninfected control (not recorded which).

This clonotype appeared many times. The chain recombines TRBV7-3 with TRBJ2-1; maybe TRBD1 (5 bases). V lost 4 bases to trimming and J lost 8 bases, with 9 bases between them. CDR3 length: 12 residues. In germline, CDR1 is SGHTA, CDR2 FQGTGA. This CDR3 reads CASSSKGDEQFF. The CDR3 DNA sequence: TGTGCCAGCAGCTCAAAAGGGGATGAGCAGTTCTTC.

At least ten counts were recorded for this clonotype. The chain links TRBV19 to TRBJ1-5; weak D call: TRBD1 (6 bases). V lost 0 bases and J lost 7, with 13 bases in between. The CDR3 length is 15 residues. From germline, CDR1 is LNHDA and CDR2 SQIVND (reference sequence). CDR3 coding DNA: TGTGCCAGTAGTATAGAAGGAAAGGGGGGACAGCCCCAGCATTTT. Amino acid sequence: CASSIEGKGGQPQHF.

In this sample, this clonotype turned up a few times. J is TRBJ1-2 and V is TRBV7-2; D gene uncertain. This CDR3 contains 13 residues. The V gene lost 2 bases and the J gene lost 0 bases, with 4 bases spanning the gap. CDR1 and CDR2 from the germline V gene are SGHTA and FQGNSA. CDR3 protein: CASSLPANYGYTF. The CDR3, as DNA: TGTGCCAGCAGCTTACCAGCTAACTATGGCTACACCTTC.

The chain has TRBV20-1 and TRBJ1-4; D not resolved. V dropped 6 bases and J dropped 0 bases, with 14 bases sitting between them. Germline CDR1 is DFQATT and CDR2 is SNEGSKA (reference sequence). This CDR3 spans 15 amino acids. The CDR3 DNA reads TGCAGTGCCGCTTCCCATAGTTCAACTAATGAAAAACTGTTTTTT. Protein: CSAASHSSTNEKLFF.

This clonotype was picked up many times. Here the CDR3 reads CASSLDIGVGGHYGYTF. The DNA of the CDR3 is TGTGCCAGCAGCTTAGATATCGGCGTAGGGGGGCACTATGGCTACACCTTC. The chain has TRBV11-2 and TRBJ1-2; tentative D call: TRBD1 (6 bases). In germline, CDR1 is SGHAT, CDR2 FQNNGV. The ends were cut back, 0 bases at V and 3 bases at J, with 17 bases in the middle. The CDR3 has 17 residues.

Many counts were recorded for this clonotype. The chain uses TRBV4-2 and TRBJ2-1, with D unclear. CDR1 is LGHNA, CDR2 YNFKEQ, per germline. Trimming pared 2 bases from V and 0 bases from J, leaving 14 bases between. The CDR3 contains 17 residues. CDR3 sequence: CASSQSPSVSSYNEQFF. The CDR3 nucleotides are TGTGCCAGCAGCCAATCGCCCTCGGTTAGCTCCTACAATGAGCAGTTCTTC.

The chain has TRBV2 and TRBJ2-5, with 9 bases matching TRBD2. The J segment lost 2 bases and the V segment lost 10 bases, leaving 5 bases of the junction unmatched. The germline CDR1 and CDR2 sequences are SNHLY and FYNNEI. The CDR3 has 13 residues. The DNA for the CDR3 is TGTGCCAACTCCGGACTAGCGCAAGAGACCCAGTACTTC. Amino acid sequence: CANSGLAQETQYF.

The genes are TRBV7-9 and TRBJ2-5; no clear D gene. Trimming cost V 5 bases and J 4 bases, with 11 bases left between them. There are 13 residues in the CDR3. From germline, CDR1 is SEHNR and CDR2 FQNEAQ (reference sequence). DNA for the CDR3: TGTGCCAGCAGCCCGAACTGGGGAGAGACCCAGTACTTC. This translates into CASSPNWGETQYF.

Only a few counts were recorded for this clonotype. An end of the junction does not agree with germline; a read error may underlie this. The chain carries TRBV20-1 and TRBJ2-7; 11 nucleotides agree with TRBD2. In germline, CDR1 is DFQATT, CDR2 SNEGSKA (reference sequence). CDR3 length equals 17 residues. The CDR3 DNA is TGCAGTGCCAGAGGATCTAGCGGGAGGCCCCAGATGTACGAGCAGTACTTC. Its translation is CSARGSSGRPQMYEQYF.

This clonotype was counted a few times. The V and J genes are TRBV30 and TRBJ1-5; D is ambiguous. The V end lost 0 bases, the J end lost 4 bases, and 7 bases lay between the germline ends. The CDR3 covers 13 residues. In germline, CDR1 is GTSNPN, CDR2 SVGIG (reference sequence). The CDR3 nucleotides are TGTGCCTGGAGTGTACGGGGAAATCAGCCCCAGCATTTT. Its translation: CAWSVRGNQPQHF.

This clonotype has a count of ten or more. For the CDR3, the DNA is TGTGCCAGCAGCTTTGGAGAGAACTATGGCTACACCTTC. Translated, it gives CASSFGENYGYTF. The V and J genes are TRBV7-9 and TRBJ1-2; the D is unclear. Germline values: CDR1 SEHNR, CDR2 FQNEAQ (reference sequence). This CDR3 has 13 residues. Trimming removed 3 bases at V and 2 bases at J, with 7 bases between.

V and J are TRBV4-1 and TRBJ2-7; 11 bases line up with TRBD1. The CDR3 covers 14 residues. Germline CDR1 is MGHRA and CDR2 is YSYEKL. J was trimmed by 9 bases and V by 4 bases; bases with no gene match: 8. CDR3 DNA sequence: TGCGCCAGCAGCCCCCGGGACAGGGGGATAGGGCAGTACTTC. Translating it yields CASSPRDRGIGQYF.